This is a list of T cell receptor beta chains from one sample in a study of identical twins. TCRdb ran MiXCR on the 5' RACE reads and lists one entry per CDR3 protein. The sample lists approximately 1.8 million distinct CDR3 sequences; around a third were seen once. Sequencing input: cord blood. The receptors were sampled from a newborn girl in good health. CDR3s include the opening cysteine and the closing phenylalanine or tryptophan.

cdr3_aa	v_call
CASSLGGYGGVSPLHF	TRBV7-2
CASSLSATDTRYF	TRBV4-1
CASSVRTSGGYLTDTQYF	TRBV2
CASRQGLRTGELFF	TRBV14
CASSLMGGGSYNEQFF	TRBV13
CASSETQHTEAFF	TRBV6-1
CASSSGLAGGAQYF	TRBV7-2
CASSKVAGSSSYNEQFF	TRBV2
CASRSPGLARNEQYF	TRBV9
CASSQKDNSGANVLTF	TRBV4-1
CSARALAGSYNEQFF	TRBV20-1
CSVGQTGNTIYF	TRBV29-1